This T cell receptor beta chain was sequenced for a study of human T cells and chemical hapten exposure. MiXCR, applied by TCRdb to the RACE reads, yields one record per CDR3 protein. Counted here are 150,000 to 200,000 distinct CDR3 sequences, almost 30% occurring once; the ten biggest clones make up about 2.8%. CDR3 length: 15 amino acids. Germline V gives CDR1 MDHEN, CDR2 SYDVKM. The V and J ends lost 9 bases and 0 bases, in that order; junction bases with no gene match: 10. This clonotype was seen a few times. Time point described: pre-sensitization, week 0. The treatment was: therapeutic diphenylcyclopropenone sensitization with weekly scalp DPC. Donation of samples came from alopecia patients who were 18 to 70 years old and suitable for DPC.

This chain connects TRBV28 to TRBJ2-7; 8 bases agree with TRBD2. The TCR originated in a woman aged 25 to 39 with alopecia areata. Some clones in this sample may be carry-over from other donors' samples. Here the sequenced sample was whole blood, taken in connection with sensitization to the hapten diphenylcyclopropenone (DPC). The CDR3 coding sequence is TGTGCCAGTATAACCGGGGGGGCCAACTCCTACGAGCAGTACTTC. Translation gives CASITGGANSYEQYF.